The entry below describes one T cell receptor (beta chain). What it recognizes is unknown. This record belongs to a study of cytomegalovirus exposure and HLA in healthy donors. Overall study: A subsequent analysis stated that the approximately 120 validation repertoires were run on the same platform as the approximately 660 first-cohort repertoires. Notes on the study in general: Among TCR sequences, most were rare, though some public TCRs appeared in many donors. There were around 160 TCR beta chains listed as cytomegalovirus-associated. Cytomegalovirus status, reportedly, was diagnosed with high specificity and sensitivity by the classifier.

Germline V lookup: CDR1 SNHLY, CDR2 FYNNEI. The CDR3 sequence is 16 residues long. V shed 3 bases and J shed 7 bases, with 18 bases lying between them. Sequencing used immunoSEQ multiplex PCR; TCRdb keeps in-frame clones, though not all of them. The sample shows hundreds of thousands of clones, about nine tenths of them seen only once. The material sequenced was PBMCs. This chain uses TRBV2 with TRBJ1-4, with a weak D call TRBD1 (5 bases). The TCR was taken from a woman aged 18-29 years in good health and CMV-seropositive. The CDR3 coding sequence is TGTGCCAGCAGTGAGTCCGGTCCGGGGGGTAGTGAAAAACTGTTTTTT. This sequence encodes CASSESGPGGSEKLFF.